This TCR beta chain was sequenced during a study of OX40 agonist ivuxolimab in advanced cancers. This clone was detected only a few times. Because the CDR3's place on the DNA is in doubt, the DNA is left out and the CDR3 is given as listed by TCRdb. The assay was immunoSEQ multiplex PCR, and TCRdb's table has in-frame clones only and misses some. The sample consists of more than 60,000 clones, 80% to 90% of them appearing once. The germline V gene has CDR1 MDHEN and CDR2 SYDVKM. The CDR3 is 13 residues long, counting both termini. The sample here was CD4+ or CD8+ T cells sorted from blood, taken in a trial of the OX40 agonist ivuxolimab. The chain combines TRBV28 with TRBJ1-1. This TCR derives from an adult with an advanced solid tumor such as melanoma, head and neck, liver or kidney cancer. The CDR3 loop is CASSSSGDTEAFF.